This note documents a single T cell receptor (beta chain) sequence. Germline loops: CDR1 DFQATT, CDR2 SNEGSKA (reference sequence). This CDR3 region has 11 residues. V lost 6 bases and J 0 bases, leaving 5 bases between the germline ends. This entry comes from a study of CD8 T cells in Susac syndrome. RNA amounts of 0.5 to 1 ug underwent reverse transcription with random hexamers. TCRdb called the immunoSEQ multiplex PCR reads again in MiXCR, with one record for every CDR3 protein. The sample consists of approximately 230,000 distinct CDR3 sequences, around 93% of them appearing once. Sequencing of TCR beta was performed on blood CD8+ T cells and on blood CD4+ T cells.

The chain recombines TRBV20-1 with TRBJ1-1; D gene ambiguous. This clonotype was obtained from a human donor with multiple sclerosis. The sample was CD4+ T cells from PBMCs. CDR3 sequence reads: CSAKMNTEAFF. CDR3 coding DNA: TGCAGTGCCAAAATGAACACTGAAGCTTTCTTT.